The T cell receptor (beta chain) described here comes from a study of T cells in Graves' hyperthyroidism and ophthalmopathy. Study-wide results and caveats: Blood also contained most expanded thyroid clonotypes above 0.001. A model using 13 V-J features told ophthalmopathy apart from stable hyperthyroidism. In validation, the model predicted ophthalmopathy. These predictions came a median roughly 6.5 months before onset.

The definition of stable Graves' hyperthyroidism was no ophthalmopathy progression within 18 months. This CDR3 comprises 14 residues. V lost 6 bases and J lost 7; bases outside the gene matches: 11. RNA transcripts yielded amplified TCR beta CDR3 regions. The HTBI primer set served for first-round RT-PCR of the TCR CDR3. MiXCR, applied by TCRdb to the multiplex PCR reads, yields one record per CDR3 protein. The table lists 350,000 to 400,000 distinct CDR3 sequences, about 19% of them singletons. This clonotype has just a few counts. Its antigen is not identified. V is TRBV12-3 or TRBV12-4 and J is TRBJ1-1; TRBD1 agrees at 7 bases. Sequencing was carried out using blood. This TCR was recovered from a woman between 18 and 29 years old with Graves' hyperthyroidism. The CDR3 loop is CASSNQQGLGEAFF. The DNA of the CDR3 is TGTGCCAGCAGCAATCAACAGGGGTTAGGTGAAGCTTTCTTT.